This TCR beta chain was sequenced for a study of blood T cell repertoires in COVID-19 (dated by TCRdb to the early 2020s). Broadly, across the study: Samples from collaborators originated in the United States, Italy and Spain and spanned both the acute and convalescent phases of COVID-19. The prospective study material was composed of cDNA or gDNA derived from T cells, B-cell-depleted T cells, or PBMCs. Subjects who had been exposed to COVID-19, were actively infected with it, or had recovered from it provided the deeply sampled blood TCRbeta repertoires that made up the dataset. The repertoires were released in a freely available public database intended as a resource for research on the immune response to SARS-CoV-2. Samples were obtained from the ongoing ImmuneRACE study (first 160 participants) and from 950 to 1,500 subjects provided by 6 global collaborators. Sample metadata almost always included a de-identified subject ID, COVID-19 status, age in years and sex. HLA class I and class II types, where available, came from metadata supplied by the sample provider rather than from assay-based typing.

The collaborating institutions used their own protocols to collect whole blood in K2EDTA tubes. For TCRbeta analysis, collaborator samples were shipped as frozen whole blood, as isolated PBMCs, or as DNA extracted from either sample type. Summary of the overall study and its limitations: How much clinical and demographic metadata was included differed by source and by participant, and the metadata was provided uncurated.

The immunoSEQ Assay, a bias-controlled multiplex PCR, was used to amplify TCRbeta CDR3 regions from genomic DNA. Per the original workflow: Nucleated cell counts per sample were estimated from amplification of reference gene primers within the assay. To quantify the absolute abundance of each unique TCRbeta CDR3 rearrangement, sequence reads were collapsed and filtered. For each sample, productive Simpson clonality was calculated as the square root of Simpson's diversity index across productive rearrangements. TCRdb provides this immuneACCESS table in a form limited to in-frame rearrangements. Some clones are lacking; in checked studies, under half of them reflect an unresolved V gene, and why the rest are absent is not known. For V, J and clone size, that table is used; D and trimming come from the DNA. The sample table records tens of thousands of clones; more than 60% of these occur just once. Of the sample, around 14% falls within the top ten clones.

This clone was observed once. No cognate antigen has been identified for it. No base qualities exist here, and no much larger clone lies one base off it. This clonotype was sampled from a human donor with active or convalescent COVID-19. The donor label of this sample is uncertain. Sequencing used peripheral blood.

The encoded CDR3 is CASSQDGGSHGELFF. The bases read TGTGCCAGCAGCCAAGATGGCGGGAGTCACGGGGAGCTGTTTTTT. This chain is built from TRBV4-2 and TRBJ2-2, and 7 junctional nucleotides match TRBD2. In the germline V gene, CDR1 corresponds to LGHNA and CDR2 to YNFKEQ. Compared with germline, V lacks 0 bases and J lacks 7 bases; bases without a gene match: 5. The CDR3 spans 15 residues, from the cysteine through the phenylalanine. Left in the record is the CDR3 DNA by itself, 45 bases read in frame from the first base.